The 24 T cell receptor beta chains presented below share a single source sample, sequenced in a study of OX40 agonist ivuxolimab in advanced cancers. Sequenced by immunoSEQ multiplex PCR; TCRdb stores in-frame clones only, minus some. The sample includes about 64,000 clones, approximately 82% of them seen just once. The sample in question was CD4+ or CD8+ T cells sorted from blood, obtained in a trial of the OX40 agonist ivuxolimab. The receptors were gathered from an adult with an advanced solid tumor such as melanoma, head and neck, liver or kidney cancer.

As concerns this clone: One junction end does not reproduce the germline sequence, and a read error may be involved. The chain combines TRBV5-1 with TRBJ1-2, with D perhaps TRBD1 (6 bases). The CDR3 extends over 13 amino acids. Per the germline V gene, CDR1 is SGHRS and CDR2 is YFSETQ. CDR3 bases: TGTGCCAGCAGCTTGGAGGGGGAATATGGCTACACCTTC. This gives the protein CASSLEGEYGYTF.

The DNA of the CDR3 is TGTGCCAGCAGCCCAGGGACAGGACGTACCGGGGAGCTGTTTTTT. Protein product: CASSPGTGRTGELFF. This rearrangement joins TRBV27 to TRBJ2-2; 8 nucleotides align to TRBD1. The CDR3 extends over 15 amino acids. Germline loops: CDR1 MNHEY, CDR2 SMNVEV (reference sequence). With V trimmed by 6 bases and J by 5 bases, 8 bases remained unmatched.

The genes are TRBV4-1 and TRBJ2-7; TRBD1 matches 8 bases. V was clipped by 3 bases and J by 5 bases; unmatched bases: 12. CDR1 is MGHRA, CDR2 YSYEKL, per germline. This CDR3 spans 16 amino acids. Here the CDR3 DNA reads TGCGCCAGCAGCCAGATCCAGGGGGCGTTCGAGGACGAGCAGTACTTC. The encoded protein is CASSQIQGAFEDEQYF.

The rearrangement links TRBV27 to TRBJ2-5; D uncertain. The CDR3 runs 14 residues. The V gene's germline CDR1 is MNHEY and CDR2 SMNVEV (reference sequence). Trimming stripped 4 bases from V and 3 bases from J, with 12 bases between. CDR3 residues: CASSSDAVKETQYF. Written as DNA, the CDR3 is TGTGCCAGCAGTTCGGACGCCGTGAAAGAGACCCAGTACTTC.

This chain joins TRBV9 and TRBJ2-1; TRBD2 is a possible D gene (6 bases). Per the germline V gene, CDR1 is SGDLS and CDR2 is YYNGEE. The CDR3 is 14 residues long. V lost 0 bases and J lost 8, with 12 bases in between. In nucleotides, the CDR3 is TGTGCCAGCAGCGTAGCCAAAGGCGGGGATGAGCAGTTCTTC. Protein product: CASSVAKGGDEQFF.

The CDR3 protein is CASSLGQNQPQHF. The CDR3 bases are TGTGCCAGCAGCTTAGGACAGAATCAGCCCCAGCATTTT. V and J are TRBV7-8 and TRBJ1-5; possibly TRBD1 for D (5 bases). Germline values: CDR1 SGHVS, CDR2 FQNEAQ. Trimming cost V 1 base and J 4 bases, with 5 bases left between them. The CDR3 totals 13 residues. Using reference TRBV7-8 and TRBJ1-5 for the parts outside the CDR3, the full variable domain is GAGVSQSPRYKVAKRGQDVALRCDPISGHVSLFWYQQALGQGPEFLTYFQNEAQLDKSGLPSDRFFAERPEGSVSTLKIQRTQQEDSAVYLCASSLGQNQPQHFGDGTRLSIL.

This rearrangement joins TRBV2 to TRBJ2-5; weak D call: TRBD2 (6 bases). Between the trimmed V and J ends, which lost 4 bases and 4 bases, there was a span of 10 bases. CDR1 is SNHLY and CDR2 is FYNNEI in the germline V gene. The CDR3 sequence is 13 residues long. CDR3 coding DNA: TGTGCCAGCAGTGCGGACTACTCAGAGACCCAGTACTTC. Translating it yields CASSADYSETQYF.

This rearrangement joins TRBV6-5 to TRBJ1-3, with unresolved D. CDR3 length: 14 residues. The V end lost 5 bases, the J end lost 4 bases, and 12 bases lay between the germline ends. Germline V CDR1 and CDR2: MNHEY, SVGAGI. In nucleotides, the CDR3 is TGTGCCAGCAGTGGTCGGGCGCGGGGAAACACCATATATTTT. Protein: CASSGRARGNTIYF.

This clone was observed a single time. The chain joins TRBV5-1 to TRBJ1-1; D remains ambiguous. Trimming shortened V by 1 base and J by 3 bases, and 13 bases separated the two germline ends. CDR1 SGHRS and CDR2 YFSETQ come from the germline V gene. The CDR3 contains 15 residues. The DNA of the CDR3 is TGCGCCAGCAGCTTGAGGGTCGGCTGGGACACTGAAGCTTTCTTT. This encodes CASSLRVGWDTEAFF.

The chain has TRBV6-5 and TRBJ1-5; D gene uncertain. This CDR3 contains 12 residues. Germline values: CDR1 MNHEY, CDR2 SVGAGI. The ends were cut back, 5 bases at V and 4 bases at J, with 6 bases in the middle. The CDR3 sequence: CASSEINQPQHF. CDR3 DNA: TGTGCCAGCAGTGAAATAAATCAGCCCCAGCATTTT.

The chain is built from TRBV5-8 and TRBJ1-4; TRBD1 matches at 9 bases. This CDR3 region has 15 residues. Germline V gene data show CDR1 as SGHTS and CDR2 as YDEGEE. V dropped 0 bases and J dropped 11; count of bases not matched to a gene: 8. The CDR3 nucleotides are TGTGCCAGCAGCTTGGAGGGGACAGGGAGGGGGAAACTGTTTTTT. Amino acids: CASSLEGTGRGKLFF.

The V call is TRBV7-6, the J call TRBJ2-7; maybe TRBD1 (6 bases). Germline CDR1 is SGHVS and CDR2 is FNYEAQ. Trimming took 3 bases from V and 3 from J, leaving 12 bases between them. This CDR3 region has 14 residues. The DNA for the CDR3 is TGTGCCAGCAGCTTTGCAGGGGTTAACTACGAGCAGTACTTC. Protein sequence: CASSFAGVNYEQYF.

The chain uses TRBV18 and TRBJ1-2, with D possibly being TRBD1 (6 bases). V lost 1 base and J 4 bases, leaving 22 bases between the germline ends. Germline V lookup: CDR1 KGHSH, CDR2 LQKENI. The CDR3 is 18 amino acids. CDR3 nucleotides: TGTGCCAGCTCACCACGGTTTCAACAGGGCCTCTTACTCTATGGCTACACCTTC. This codes for CASSPRFQQGLLLYGYTF.

The V gene is TRBV6-1, the J gene TRBJ1-2; D may be TRBD1 (6 bases). V dropped 2 bases and J dropped 4 bases, with 11 bases sitting between them. The V gene's germline CDR1 is MNHNS and CDR2 SASEGT. This CDR3 region has 14 residues. The CDR3, as DNA: TGTGCCAGCAGTGAACCGGGGGCAGTCTATGGCTACACCTTC. Its translation is CASSEPGAVYGYTF.

The chain links TRBV7-6 to TRBJ1-2; D perhaps matches TRBD1 (5 bases). The CDR3 is 13 amino acids. The germline V gene has CDR1 SGHVS and CDR2 FNYEAQ. V lost 4 bases, J lost 3 bases, and 9 bases lay in between. The DNA for the CDR3 is TGTGCCAGCAGCTCCGGACAAGACTATGGCTACACCTTC. Encoded protein: CASSSGQDYGYTF.

This chain connects TRBV29-1 to TRBJ1-1; D is perhaps TRBD1 (6 bases). The CDR3 has 18 residues. Germline loops: CDR1 SQVTM, CDR2 ANQGSEA. V lost 7 bases and J 0 bases, leaving 27 bases between the germline ends. CDR3 sequence reads: CSAGENRAKPLMNTEAFF. In nucleotides, the CDR3 is TGCAGCGCGGGAGAAAACAGGGCGAAGCCTTTGATGAACACTGAAGCTTTCTTT.

This clone was seen a handful of times. Other DNA sequences of this sample code for an identical CDR3. The V gene is TRBV6-4, the J gene TRBJ2-3, with 13 bases fitting TRBD2. V lost 4 bases to trimming and J lost 4 bases; unmatched junction nucleotides: 2. Germline-derived CDR1 and CDR2 are MRHNA and SNTAGT. The CDR3 covers 15 residues. The CDR3, as DNA: TGTGCCAGCAGTGGGACTAGCGGGGGCCCAGATACGCAGTATTTT. It translates to CASSGTSGGPDTQYF.

In its sample, this clone was seen once. The V and J genes are TRBV27 and TRBJ1-1, with TRBD1 matching over 10 bases. The V and J ends lost 5 bases and 2 bases, in that order; junction bases with no gene match: 5. The CDR3 contains 15 residues. Per the germline V gene, CDR1 is MNHEY and CDR2 is SMNVEV (reference sequence). CDR3 nucleotides: TGTGCCAGCAGTCCTCGGGACAGGGGTAACACTGAAGCTTTCTTT. As protein: CASSPRDRGNTEAFF.

For this clone: One end of the junction varies from germline; a read error may be responsible. J is TRBJ2-3 and V is TRBV2; 7 nucleotides line up with TRBD1. Per the germline V gene, CDR1 is SNHLY and CDR2 is FYNNEI. This CDR3 spans 14 amino acids. CDR3 sequence (DNA): TGTGCCAGCAGGGAAGCACAGGGGCTAGATACGCAGTATTTT. It yields the protein CASREAQGLDTQYF.

This clone was counted once. Other DNA sequences of this sample code for an identical CDR3. The chain carries TRBV7-2 and TRBJ1-2; D gene uncertain. The CDR3 consists of 14 residues. Germline-derived CDR1 and CDR2 are SGHTA and FQGNSA. V dropped 1 base and J dropped 0 bases, with 6 bases sitting between them. CDR3 DNA sequence: TGTGCCAGCAGCTTAGACGGAGCTAACTATGGCTACACCTTC. Amino acids: CASSLDGANYGYTF.

The chain joins TRBV7-8 to TRBJ2-1; D is unresolved. Germline V gene sequence: CDR1 SGHVS, CDR2 FQNEAQ. Trimming shortened V by 8 bases and J by 0 bases, and 8 bases separated the two germline ends. This CDR3 region has 13 residues. The CDR3 nucleotides read TGTGCCAGCCAGGAGATCTCCTACAATGAGCAGTTCTTC. Amino acids: CASQEISYNEQFF.

The genes are TRBV18 and TRBJ1-2; a possible D gene is TRBD1 (5 bases). V shed 4 bases and J shed 6 bases, with 15 bases lying between them. The CDR3 is 14 amino acids. Germline CDR1 KGHSH, CDR2 LQKENI. The DNA for the CDR3 is TGTGCCAGCTCACTTGGGGCAGGGAAAGATGGCTACACCTTC. This codes for CASSLGAGKDGYTF.

This chain joins TRBV18 and TRBJ2-1, with a possible D match to TRBD2 (6 bases). Germline CDR1 KGHSH, CDR2 LQKENI. This CDR3 comprises 16 residues. The V end was cut by 2 bases, the J end by 4 bases, with 15 bases between. For the CDR3, the DNA is TGTGCCAGCTCACCATCGGGCGGGACGAATTACAATGAGCAGTTCTTC. Protein sequence: CASSPSGGTNYNEQFF.

CDR3 bases: TGTGCCAGCACGGCAGCCCCGGGAAACACCATATATTTT. Translating it yields CASTAAPGNTIYF. The rearrangement links TRBV6-6 to TRBJ1-3; D not resolved. The CDR3 has 13 amino acids. V gave up 7 bases and J gave up 4 bases, with 11 bases separating them. CDR1 is MNHNY and CDR2 is SVGAGI in the germline V gene (reference sequence).